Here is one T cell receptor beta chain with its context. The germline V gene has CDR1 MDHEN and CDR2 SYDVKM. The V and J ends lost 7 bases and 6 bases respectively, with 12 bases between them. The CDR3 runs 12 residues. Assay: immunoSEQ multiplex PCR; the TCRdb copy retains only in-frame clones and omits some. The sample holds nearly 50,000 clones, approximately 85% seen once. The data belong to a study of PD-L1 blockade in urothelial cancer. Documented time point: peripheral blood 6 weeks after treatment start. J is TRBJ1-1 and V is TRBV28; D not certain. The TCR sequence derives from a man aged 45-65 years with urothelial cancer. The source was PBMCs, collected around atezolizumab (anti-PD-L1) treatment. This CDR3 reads CASKFAYAEAFF. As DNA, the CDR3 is TGTGCCAGCAAGTTTGCGTATGCTGAAGCTTTCTTT.